The next 17 T cell receptor beta chains were all read from a single sample in a study of cytomegalovirus exposure and HLA in healthy donors. The PCR employed 60 Vbeta primers together with 13 Jbeta primers. Clones were sequenced by immunoSEQ multiplex PCR, and TCRdb holds only the in-frame ones, with some missing. The table shows approximately 200,000 clones, with 70% to 85% occurring only once. Material: PBMCs. The receptors derive from a boy aged 2-15 years in good health and CMV-seronegative.

The V call is TRBV6-6, the J call TRBJ1-1, with a possible D match to TRBD1 (5 bases). Trimming stripped 0 bases from V and 5 bases from J, with 10 bases between. Germline CDR1 and CDR2: MNHNY and SVGAGI (reference sequence). CDR3 length: 14 amino acids. The CDR3 sequence: CASSYSAGRTEAFF. DNA of the CDR3: TGTGCCAGCAGTTACTCGGCAGGGAGGACTGAAGCTTTCTTT.

The chain couples TRBV7-9 to TRBJ1-1, with D maybe TRBD1 (6 bases). The germline CDR1 and CDR2 sequences are SEHNR and FQNEAQ (reference sequence). V was pared by 3 bases and J by 8 bases, with 7 bases between. The CDR3 spans 11 residues. DNA of the CDR3: TGTGCCAGCAGCTTTGGGGGCGAAGCTTTCTTT. As protein: CASSFGGEAFF.

The rearrangement joins TRBV10-3 to TRBJ1-1, with D possibly TRBD1 on 6 matching bases. CDR1 and CDR2 from the germline V gene are ENHRY and SYGVKD. The CDR3 totals 14 residues. Between the trimmed V and J ends, which lost 5 bases and 0 bases, there was a span of 10 bases. CDR3 bases: TGTGCCATCAGTCCGGACAGCTTGAACACTGAAGCTTTCTTT. Encoded protein: CAISPDSLNTEAFF.

The chain employs TRBV29-1 and TRBJ2-3; D remains ambiguous. The CDR3 has 12 residues. The V gene lost 0 bases and the J gene lost 4 bases, with 5 bases spanning the gap. Germline CDR1 reads SQVTM; CDR2 reads ANQGSEA. CDR3 DNA sequence: TGCAGCGTTGAAGATCGGGCAGATACGCAGTATTTT. Amino acids: CSVEDRADTQYF.

The rearrangement uses TRBV2 and TRBJ2-1; TRBD2 matches at 14 bases. V trimming: 6 bases; J trimming: 5 bases; junction bases outside the gene matches: 3. The CDR3 spans 15 residues. Germline V gene data show CDR1 as SNHLY and CDR2 as FYNNEI. Written as DNA, the CDR3 is TGTGCCAGCAGCCGACTAGCGGGGGGGGACAATGAGCAGTTCTTC. Translated: CASSRLAGGDNEQFF.

The CDR3: CASSLARAGRFYEQYF. CDR3 DNA: TGTGCCAGCAGCTTAGCCCGAGCGGGGAGGTTCTACGAGCAGTACTTC. The V gene is TRBV7-8, the J gene TRBJ2-7, with TRBD2 identical over 7 bases. The CDR3 is 16 amino acids. Germline CDR1 is SGHVS and CDR2 is FQNEAQ. The V segment lost 0 bases and the J segment 3 bases; nucleotides outside the gene matches: 8.

This clone was counted a few times. The chain is built from TRBV5-8 and TRBJ1-6; TRBD1 agrees at 7 bases. The CDR3 totals 18 residues. The trim removed 3 bases at V and 0 bases at J, leaving 9 bases unmatched. Germline V gene lookup returns CDR1 SGHTS and CDR2 YDEGEE. For the CDR3, the DNA is TGTGCCAGCAGCTGGTGGACAGGCCAGAGCTCCTATAATTCACCCCTCCACTTT. Its translation is CASSWWTGQSSYNSPLHF.

The rearrangement joins TRBV27 to TRBJ1-1; 7 bases map to TRBD1. Germline CDR1 is MNHEY and CDR2 is SMNVEV (reference sequence). The CDR3 has 14 residues. The V and J ends lost 0 bases and 7 bases, in that order; junction bases with no gene match: 5. The CDR3 region has the DNA TGTGCCAGCAGTTTATCCGGGACAGAAGGTGAAGCTTTCTTT. This gives the protein CASSLSGTEGEAFF.

The V gene is TRBV6-4, the J gene TRBJ1-5; D remains ambiguous. The CDR3 runs to 14 residues. CDR1 and CDR2 (germline): MRHNA, SNTAGT. V was trimmed by 4 bases and J by 8 bases, leaving 15 bases between them. CDR3 loop: CASSVQDGSEPQHF. The CDR3 bases are TGTGCCAGCAGTGTCCAAGACGGGAGTGAGCCCCAGCATTTT.

V gene TRBV7-2 combines with J gene TRBJ2-7; a weak D match, TRBD2 (7 bases). Trimming cost V 2 bases and J 5 bases, with 16 bases left between them. The CDR3 totals 15 residues. Per germline, CDR1 SGHTA and CDR2 FQGNSA. The CDR3 nucleotides are TGTGCCAGCAGCTTATATGCAGGGGAGGGAAACGAGCAGTACTTC. This sequence encodes CASSLYAGEGNEQYF.

The chain carries TRBV4-3 and TRBJ2-4, with 7 bases that match TRBD1. Germline V gene lookup returns CDR1 LGHNA and CDR2 YSLEER. The ends lost 0 bases at V and 0 bases at J; junction bases unmatched: 8. The CDR3 has 18 amino acids. CDR3 protein: CASSQDTGQILAKNIQYF. CDR3 DNA: TGCGCCAGCAGCCAAGATACGGGACAGATATTAGCCAAAAACATTCAGTACTTC.

This chain uses TRBV9 with TRBJ1-1; D call uncertain. There are 14 residues in the CDR3. In germline, CDR1 is SGDLS, CDR2 YYNGEE. The ends were cut back, 4 bases at V and 5 bases at J, with 15 bases in the middle. Here the CDR3 DNA reads TGTGCCAGCAGCCCCAGCGGAGGCGGGACTGAAGCTTTCTTT. Translated: CASSPSGGGTEAFF.

The J gene is TRBJ2-7, the V gene TRBV5-6; TRBD2 agrees at 7 bases. This CDR3 is built from 13 residues. Germline V gene lookup returns CDR1 SGHDT and CDR2 YYEEEE. The J segment lost 6 bases and the V segment lost 3 bases, leaving 6 bases of the junction unmatched. The CDR3 nucleotides read TGTGCCAGCAGCTGGGGCGGGGGAGGCGAGCAGTACTTC. It translates to CASSWGGGGEQYF.

This clone was seen a single time. The CDR3 here is CASSLGTGGNYGYTF. The DNA for the CDR3 is TGTGCCAGCAGCTTAGGGACAGGGGGAAACTATGGCTACACCTTC. The rearrangement uses TRBV7-9 and TRBJ1-2, with 10 bases fitting TRBD1. J gave up 2 bases and V 1 base, and 1 base lay outside the gene matches. Germline assignment: CDR1 SEHNR and CDR2 FQNEAQ (reference sequence). This CDR3 has 15 amino acids.

V gene TRBV11-2 combines with J gene TRBJ1-2; no firm D call. Germline V gene data show CDR1 as SGHAT and CDR2 as FQNNGV. V dropped 1 base and J dropped 5 bases, with 11 bases sitting between them. The CDR3 extends over 14 amino acids. The CDR3 is CASSLGRKKYGYTF. DNA for the CDR3: TGTGCCAGCAGCTTAGGCAGGAAGAAATATGGCTACACCTTC. Based on the CDR3 plus reference TRBV11-2 and TRBJ1-2, the full variable domain is EAGVAQSPRYKIIEKRQSVAFWCNPISGHATLYWYQQILGQGPKLLIQFQNNGVVDDSQLPKDRFSAERLKGVDSTLKIQPAKLEDSAVYLCASSLGRKKYGYTFGSGTRLTVV.

V and J are TRBV20-1 and TRBJ1-1, with 8 bases fitting TRBD1. The germline V gene has CDR1 DFQATT and CDR2 SNEGSKA (reference sequence). Trimming removed 5 bases from V and 8 bases from J; junction bases left unmatched: 4. The CDR3 consists of 11 residues. The CDR3 coding sequence is TGCAGTGCTCGACAGGGGAGGGAAGCTTTCTTT. Its translation is CSARQGREAFF.

The rearrangement uses TRBV10-3 and TRBJ1-3; a weak D match, TRBD1 (5 bases). Trimming stripped 4 bases from V and 1 base from J, with 17 bases between. The CDR3 is made up of 17 amino acids. Looked up from germline, CDR1 is ENHRY and CDR2 is SYGVKD. CDR3 loop: CAISVIRSGGSGNTIYF. CDR3 DNA: TGTGCCATCAGTGTTATTAGGTCGGGGGGATCTGGAAACACCATATATTTT.